Each of the 32 T cell receptor beta chains below was sequenced from the same sample in a study of T cell responses to AZD1222 COVID-19 vaccine. Only in-frame clones appear in the TCRdb table, and some are missing; sequencing was by immunoSEQ multiplex PCR. This table has roughly 150,000 clones, about nine tenths appearing once. The sequenced sample was peripheral blood, obtained on day 0 of AZD1222 vaccination. The receptors shown here come from an adult in good health.

The chain links TRBV7-3 to TRBJ1-3; D is uncertain. The CDR3 is made up of 13 amino acids. Between the trimmed V and J ends, which lost 5 bases and 2 bases, there was a span of 7 bases. In germline, CDR1 is SGHTA, CDR2 FQGTGA. The CDR3 DNA reads as TGTGCCAGCAGCCTCTGGCCTGGAAACACCATATATTTT. Encoded protein: CASSLWPGNTIYF.

The chain carries TRBV6-5 and TRBJ2-7, with TRBD2 matching 15 bases. The CDR3 length is 15 residues. Germline V gene lookup returns CDR1 MNHEY and CDR2 SVGAGI. The V and J ends lost 6 bases and 6 bases, in that order; junction bases with no gene match: 6. CDR3 DNA: TGTGCCAGCAGCGGACTAGCGGGAGGGGTAAGCGAGCAGTACTTC. Translation: CASSGLAGGVSEQYF.

This clone showed up just a few times. The chain carries TRBV5-5 and TRBJ1-2, with D uncertain. The CDR3 runs to 13 residues. Germline CDR1 is SGHKS and CDR2 is YYEKEE (reference sequence). The V gene lost 0 bases and the J gene lost 2 bases, with 5 bases spanning the gap. CDR3 sequence: CASSLDGNYGYTF. The CDR3 DNA reads TGTGCCAGCAGCTTGGACGGAAACTATGGCTACACCTTC.

V usage is TRBV6-6 and J usage is TRBJ1-2, with 8 bases fitting TRBD1. With 4 bases clipped from V and 1 base from J, the junction kept 5 bases outside the gene matches. Germline lookup yields CDR1 MNHNY and CDR2 SVGAGI (reference sequence). CDR3 length: 15 residues. The CDR3 spells CASSSGTGNNYGYTF. The CDR3 region has the DNA TGTGCCAGCAGTTCCGGGACAGGAAATAACTATGGCTACACCTTC.

This clone was seen ten or more times. Within the sample, other DNA sequences also encode this same CDR3. This chain links TRBV5-1 with TRBJ1-1, with D uncertain. CDR3 length: 14 residues. V lost 1 base and J 1 base, leaving 8 bases between the germline ends. The germline CDR1 and CDR2 sequences are SGHRS and YFSETQ. CDR3 residues: CASSLSAANTEAFF. CDR3 nucleotide sequence: TGCGCCAGCAGCTTGTCGGCGGCGAACACTGAAGCTTTCTTT.

J is TRBJ2-1 and V is TRBV9, with 11 nucleotides matching TRBD2. The CDR3 has 18 residues. With V trimmed by 0 bases and J by 7 bases, 12 bases remained unmatched. Looked up from germline, CDR1 is SGDLS and CDR2 is YYNGEE. For the CDR3, the DNA is TGTGCCAGCAGCGTAGGGTCTAGCGGGAGGATTTCTAGGAATGAGCAGTTCTTC. This gives the protein CASSVGSSGRISRNEQFF. The full variable domain, with the rest looked up from reference TRBV9 and TRBJ2-1, is DSGVTQTPKHLITATGQRVTLRCSPRSGDLSVYWYQQSLDQGLQFLIQYYNGEERAKGNILERFSAQQFPDLHSELNLSSLELGDSALYFCASSVGSSGRISRNEQFFGPGTRLTVL.

The rearrangement joins TRBV6-5 to TRBJ1-2; 7 nucleotides agree with TRBD1. V was pared by 0 bases and J by 2 bases, with 6 bases of the junction left unmatched. Germline CDR1 MNHEY, CDR2 SVGAGI. The CDR3 length is 16 residues. This CDR3 reads CASSYSMAGGNYGYTF. Here the CDR3 DNA reads TGTGCCAGCAGTTACTCGATGGCAGGGGGGAACTATGGCTACACCTTC.

The chain is built from TRBV9 and TRBJ1-6; TRBD1 matches 7 bases. This CDR3 comprises 14 residues. CDR1 and CDR2 (germline): SGDLS, YYNGEE. V gave up 2 bases and J gave up 10 bases; unmatched junction bases: 6. CDR3 sequence: CASSVTGSESPLHF. Written as DNA, the CDR3 is TGTGCCAGCAGCGTGACAGGGAGTGAATCACCCCTCCACTTT.

The chain carries TRBV6-5 and TRBJ1-5, with D hard to call. The CDR3 sequence is 14 residues long. CDR1 MNHEY and CDR2 SVGAGI come from the germline V gene. The V gene lost 9 bases and the J gene lost 3 bases, with 15 bases spanning the gap. The DNA for the CDR3 is TGTGCCAGTCAAAGGCGCGGTTACAATCAGCCCCAGCATTTT. Translated: CASQRRGYNQPQHF.

In its sample, this clone was seen once. The J gene is TRBJ1-2, the V gene TRBV4-1; D unresolved. The CDR3 consists of 16 residues. Germline loops: CDR1 MGHRA, CDR2 YSYEKL. V gave up 1 base and J gave up 0 bases, with 12 bases separating them. The CDR3 here is CASSQAPDSANYGYTF. In nucleotides, the CDR3 is TGCGCCAGCAGCCAAGCTCCTGACTCAGCTAACTATGGCTACACCTTC.

The CDR3 here is CASSPPREWELFF. CDR3 nucleotide sequence: TGTGCCAGCAGTCCACCGCGGGAGTGGGAGCTGTTTTTT. V usage is TRBV28 and J usage is TRBJ2-2, with TRBD2 matching 7 bases. The length of the CDR3 is 13 residues. CDR1 is MDHEN and CDR2 is SYDVKM in the germline V gene. Trimming at V came to 5 bases and at J to 9 bases, leaving 6 bases not matched to a gene.

CDR3 nucleotide sequence: TGTGCCAGCAGCTTAGGGACAGGGTTTTACACTGAAGCTTTCTTT. It translates to CASSLGTGFYTEAFF. The chain joins TRBV7-6 to TRBJ1-1, with 8 bases aligning to TRBD1. The V gene's germline CDR1 is SGHVS and CDR2 FNYEAQ. The CDR3 runs 15 residues. V lost 1 base to trimming and J lost 3 bases; unmatched junction nucleotides: 4.

This clone was seen a few times. V and J are TRBV29-1 and TRBJ2-1, with TRBD1 matching 8 bases. The CDR3 has 13 residues. Germline CDR1 is SQVTM and CDR2 is ANQGSEA. V lost 6 bases and J lost 6; bases outside the gene matches: 7. CDR3 in DNA: TGCAGCGTGGCCGGGACAGGTATCAATGAGCAGTTCTTC. Translated, it gives CSVAGTGINEQFF.

This clone was counted once. The CDR3 sequence: CASSQDGTLTDTQYF. For the CDR3, the DNA is TGCGCCAGCAGCCAAGACGGGACACTCACAGATACGCAGTATTTT. The rearrangement joins TRBV4-3 to TRBJ2-3; possibly TRBD1 for D (6 bases). The germline V and J ends were trimmed by 0 bases and 2 bases, with 9 bases remaining between them. This CDR3 region has 15 residues. The V gene's germline CDR1 is LGHNA and CDR2 YSLEER.

This chain connects TRBV11-1 to TRBJ2-3, with 12 bases lining up with TRBD2. CDR1 SGHAT and CDR2 FQDESV come from the germline V gene (reference sequence). V lost 5 bases and J lost 6; bases outside the gene matches: 9. The CDR3 is made up of 16 amino acids. The CDR3 region has the DNA TGTGCCAGCAGCCTGACTAGCGGGAGCCGGTTCGATACGCAGTATTTT. Its translation: CASSLTSGSRFDTQYF.

CDR3 bases: TGTGCCAGCTCATTTGACAGGAGAGTATACGGGGAGCTGTTTTTT. Amino acid sequence: CASSFDRRVYGELFF. The chain links TRBV18 to TRBJ2-2; D might be TRBD1 (6 bases). This CDR3 region has 15 residues. V dropped 5 bases and J dropped 7 bases, with 17 bases sitting between them. Germline assignment: CDR1 KGHSH and CDR2 LQKENI.

The chain joins TRBV4-2 to TRBJ1-2; D is undetermined. Trimming shortened V by 0 bases and J by 6 bases, and 8 bases separated the two germline ends. CDR3 length: 13 amino acids. The germline V gene encodes CDR1 LGHNA and CDR2 YNFKEQ. Written as DNA, the CDR3 is TGTGCCAGCAGCCAAGAGGGATTGGATGGCTACACCTTC. Amino acid sequence: CASSQEGLDGYTF.

The chain has TRBV2 and TRBJ1-1; 8 bases are shared with TRBD1. J was trimmed by 2 bases and V by 7 bases; bases with no gene match: 6. The CDR3 covers 14 residues. Per germline, CDR1 SNHLY and CDR2 FYNNEI. This CDR3 is CASTSTGVNTEAFF. Written as DNA, the CDR3 is TGTGCCAGCACCTCGACAGGGGTCAACACTGAAGCTTTCTTT.

The chain combines TRBV5-1 with TRBJ2-1; weak D call: TRBD2 (5 bases). V was clipped by 1 base and J by 0 bases, with 11 bases between them. Per germline, CDR1 SGHRS and CDR2 YFSETQ. The length of the CDR3 is 16 residues. DNA for the CDR3: TGCGCCAGCAGCTTGACGGGATCCGGCTCCTACAATGAGCAGTTCTTC. Amino acid sequence: CASSLTGSGSYNEQFF.

This clone was found once. J is TRBJ1-2 and V is TRBV7-9; D remains ambiguous. Germline V gene sequence: CDR1 SEHNR, CDR2 FQNEAQ (reference sequence). The V and J ends lost 5 bases and 4 bases respectively, with 11 bases between them. The CDR3 is 13 residues long. The CDR3 spells CASSPPGPYGYTF. DNA for the CDR3: TGTGCCAGCAGCCCCCCGGGCCCCTATGGCTACACCTTC.

This chain connects TRBV2 to TRBJ1-5; D is unclear. The CDR3 is made up of 14 amino acids. Germline values: CDR1 SNHLY, CDR2 FYNNEI. V was shortened by 3 bases and J by 6 bases, with 12 bases between the two germline ends. CDR3 coding DNA: TGTGCCAGCAGTGACGAATTGGTAGGTCAGCCCCAGCATTTT. It is translated as CASSDELVGQPQHF. The variable domain in full, completed from reference TRBV2 and TRBJ1-5, reads EPEVTQTPSHQVTQMGQEVILRCVPISNHLYFYWYRQILGQKVEFLVSFYNNEISEKSEIFDDQFSVERPDGSNFTLKIRSTKLEDSAMYFCASSDELVGQPQHFGDGTRLSIL.

The rearrangement links TRBV6-2 or TRBV6-3 to TRBJ2-7; no clear D. Per the germline V gene, CDR1 is MNHEY and CDR2 is SVGEGT. V dropped 5 bases and J dropped 3 bases, with 5 bases sitting between them. This CDR3 comprises 11 residues. This chain's CDR3 is CASSNGYEQYF. CDR3 bases: TGTGCCAGCAGTAATGGCTACGAGCAGTACTTC.

The V gene is TRBV6-2 or TRBV6-3, the J gene TRBJ2-7; D not certain. V lost 0 bases and J 5 bases, leaving 5 bases between the germline ends. Germline V gene lookup returns CDR1 MNHEY and CDR2 SVGEGT. This CDR3 is built from 12 residues. The CDR3 nucleotides read TGTGCCAGCAGTTACTCGCGGAACGAGCAGTACTTC. This codes for CASSYSRNEQYF.

The chain joins TRBV9 to TRBJ1-4; D remains unclear. V lost 2 bases to trimming and J lost 0 bases, with 8 bases between them. The CDR3 covers 15 residues. Germline V gives CDR1 SGDLS, CDR2 YYNGEE. In nucleotides, the CDR3 is TGTGCCAGCAGCGTTTTCGGAGCAACTAATGAAAAACTGTTTTTT. It codes for CASSVFGATNEKLFF.

The V gene is TRBV7-3, the J gene TRBJ2-4; 8 bases line up with TRBD1. Unmatched junction bases numbered 11, after V lost 4 bases and J lost 6 bases. Germline values: CDR1 SGHTA, CDR2 FQGTGA. The CDR3 runs 16 residues. CDR3 nucleotides: TGTGCCAGCAGCTCGACGACAGGGGTCCGGGGAAACATTCAGTACTTC. Translated, it gives CASSSTTGVRGNIQYF.

This clone was observed a handful of times. The DNA for the CDR3 is TGTGCCAGCAGCTTAACTAGCGGGACCTACGAGCAGTACTTC. This encodes CASSLTSGTYEQYF. J is TRBJ2-7 and V is TRBV7-3; 8 bases agree with TRBD2. Germline CDR1 reads SGHTA; CDR2 reads FQGTGA. J was trimmed by 2 bases and V by 0 bases; bases with no gene match: 0. The CDR3 loop spans 14 amino acids.

CDR3 sequence: CASSPPRRGIYGYTF. The CDR3 nucleotides read TGTGCCAGCAGCCCCCCTCGTAGGGGAATCTATGGCTACACCTTC. The chain carries TRBV5-7 and TRBJ1-2; a weak D match, TRBD1 (5 bases). TRBV5-7 is an ORF, with its function uncertain. CDR3 length: 15 amino acids. Trimming removed 4 bases from V and 4 bases from J, with 17 bases in between.

The chain recombines TRBV30 with TRBJ1-5; 7 nucleotides align to TRBD1. CDR1 is GTSNPN and CDR2 is SVGIG in the germline V gene (reference sequence). The V and J ends lost 3 bases and 1 base, in that order; junction bases with no gene match: 12. The CDR3 extends over 17 amino acids. The CDR3: CAWRFPGRGGSNQPQHF. CDR3 coding DNA: TGTGCCTGGAGATTCCCAGGCAGGGGGGGGAGCAATCAGCCCCAGCATTTT.

V gene TRBV29-1 combines with J gene TRBJ1-2; D may be TRBD1 (6 bases). The V end lost 4 bases, the J end lost 4 bases, and 10 bases lay between the germline ends. This CDR3 has 12 residues. Germline CDR1 and CDR2: SQVTM and ANQGSEA. The CDR3 sequence is CSVGSDSYGYTF. In DNA, the CDR3 is TGCAGCGTTGGGTCGGACAGCTATGGCTACACCTTC.

V usage is TRBV19 and J usage is TRBJ1-2; D gene unclear. The CDR3 runs 14 residues. Germline V gene sequence: CDR1 LNHDA, CDR2 SQIVND (reference sequence). V lost 3 bases and J 4 bases, leaving 12 bases between the germline ends. Here the CDR3 DNA reads TGTGCCAGTAGTATCATGCCCCACGTCTATGGCTACACCTTC. Its translation is CASSIMPHVYGYTF.

This chain connects TRBV28 to TRBJ1-5; 9 bases are a match to TRBD1. The length of the CDR3 is 14 residues. CDR1 is MDHEN and CDR2 is SYDVKM in the germline V gene. V lost 11 bases to trimming and J lost 5 bases; unmatched junction nucleotides: 10. CDR3 loop: CAGGDRELHQPQHF. In nucleotides, the CDR3 is TGTGCCGGGGGGGACAGGGAATTGCATCAGCCCCAGCATTTT. The full variable domain, with the rest looked up from reference TRBV28 and TRBJ1-5, is DVKVTQSSRYLVKRTGEKVFLECVQDMDHENMFWYRQDPGLGLRLIYFSYDVKMKEKGDIPEGYSVSREKKERFSLILESASTNQTSMYLCAGGDRELHQPQHFGDGTRLSIL.

This chain joins TRBV7-2 and TRBJ1-6; tentatively, D is TRBD1 (5 bases). Trimming shortened V by 6 bases and J by 10 bases, and 19 bases separated the two germline ends. Germline assignment: CDR1 SGHTA and CDR2 FQGNSA. The CDR3 length is 15 residues. The CDR3 sequence: CASSRRGPPVSPLHF. CDR3 nucleotides: TGTGCCAGCAGTCGCCGGGGACCGCCGGTCTCACCCCTCCACTTT.